These 23 T cell receptor beta chains were all obtained from the same sample, sequenced in a study of control samples from healthy donors and cancer patients. Libraries were prepared by immunoSEQ multiplex PCR; TCRdb keeps only in-frame clonotypes and omits some of them. The data contain more than 140,000 clones, less than 95% of them seen just once; the ten biggest clones take up approximately 7%. Sequencing was performed on blood. All receptors come from a man in his late teens or twenties in good health.

This chain links TRBV7-2 with TRBJ2-5; D remains unclear. Trimming removed 0 bases at V and 5 bases at J, with 13 bases between. The CDR3 is 15 residues long. Germline lookup yields CDR1 SGHTA and CDR2 FQGNSA. The CDR3 coding sequence is TGTGCCAGCAGCTTAGCGTTCTTTGGGAAGGAGACCCAGTACTTC. Amino acids: CASSLAFFGKETQYF.

J is TRBJ1-2 and V is TRBV6-5, with 7 bases aligning to TRBD1. Germline loops: CDR1 MNHEY, CDR2 SVGAGI. The CDR3 is made up of 14 amino acids. The junction had 8 bases not matched to a gene; V was cut back by 6 bases and J by 4 bases. The CDR3 loop reads CASRDTGDSYGYTF. The CDR3 nucleotides read TGTGCCAGCAGGGACACAGGGGACTCCTATGGCTACACCTTC.

J is TRBJ1-3 and V is TRBV6-5; D is undetermined. Per the germline V gene, CDR1 is MNHEY and CDR2 is SVGAGI. Trimming pared 3 bases from V and 4 bases from J, leaving 7 bases between. The CDR3 runs to 13 residues. The CDR3 sequence is CASSYQAGNTIYF. CDR3 nucleotides: TGTGCCAGCAGTTATCAGGCGGGAAACACCATATATTTT.

V and J are TRBV6-5 and TRBJ2-7, with D perhaps TRBD1 or TRBD2 (5 bases each). In germline, CDR1 is MNHEY, CDR2 SVGAGI. The CDR3 contains 15 residues. Trimming left V 1 base short and J 4 bases short, with 14 bases between. This chain's CDR3 is CASSYYGAALYEQYF. CDR3 sequence (DNA): TGTGCCAGCAGTTACTACGGGGCTGCTCTGTACGAGCAGTACTTC.

This chain connects TRBV6-6 to TRBJ1-1; D remains ambiguous. Trimming took 7 bases from V and 0 from J, leaving 9 bases between them. The germline gives CDR1 MNHNY, CDR2 SVGAGI (reference sequence). CDR3 size: 13 residues. The CDR3 protein is CASIPGLNTEAFF. CDR3 in DNA: TGTGCCAGCATTCCCGGCTTGAACACTGAAGCTTTCTTT.

The CDR3 DNA reads TGTGCCAGCAGCTTAGGCGGCAGTAAGAGGAGGATCTCTGGAAACACCATATATTTT. It codes for CASSLGGSKRRISGNTIYF. This sequence joins TRBV13 and TRBJ1-3, with unresolved D. This CDR3 has 19 amino acids. Deletions cut 0 bases from V and 0 bases from J, with 18 bases between. Germline V CDR1 and CDR2: PRHDT, FYEKMQ (reference sequence).

The chain joins TRBV3-1 (or the pseudogene TRBV3-2) to TRBJ2-1, with TRBD1 identical over 12 bases. Germline V gene lookup returns CDR1 LGHDT and CDR2 YNNKEL (reference sequence). V lost 1 base to trimming and J lost 7 bases; unmatched junction nucleotides: 5. The CDR3 is made up of 16 amino acids. Written as DNA, the CDR3 is TGTGCCAGCAGCCAAGGGCCGGGACAGGGGGCAAATGAGCAGTTCTTC. Protein sequence: CASSQGPGQGANEQFF.

V gene TRBV9 combines with J gene TRBJ2-3; 9 nucleotides agree with TRBD2. The CDR3 is made up of 16 amino acids. V dropped 0 bases and J dropped 4; count of bases not matched to a gene: 6. Germline values: CDR1 SGDLS, CDR2 YYNGEE. DNA of the CDR3: TGTGCCAGCAGCGTAGGGGTAGCGGGGGTAGCAGATACGCAGTATTTT. It translates to CASSVGVAGVADTQYF.

In DNA, the CDR3 is TGTGCCAGTAGTATAATCGGAGGTGAAAAACTGTTTTTT. This codes for CASSIIGGEKLFF. This sequence joins TRBV19 and TRBJ1-4, with no clear D. The V gene's germline CDR1 is LNHDA and CDR2 SQIVND (reference sequence). V was cut by 2 bases and J by 7 bases, with 8 bases left in between. This CDR3 is 13 amino acids long.

CDR3 sequence (DNA): TGTGCCAGCAGCAAGACCCCGGAAGAGCAGTACTTC. This codes for CASSKTPEEQYF. The chain is built from TRBV12-3 or TRBV12-4 and TRBJ2-7, with D unresolved. The CDR3 totals 12 residues. The V gene lost 6 bases and the J gene lost 7 bases, with 13 bases spanning the gap.

This chain uses TRBV10-1 with TRBJ1-1; possibly TRBD1 for D (6 bases). CDR3 length: 13 residues. The ends were cut back, 6 bases at V and 1 base at J, with 9 bases in the middle. CDR1 is WNHNN, CDR2 SYGVQD, per germline (reference sequence). CDR3 in amino acids: CASRATGNTEAFF. CDR3 nucleotides: TGCGCCAGCAGAGCGACAGGGAACACTGAAGCTTTCTTT.

The chain employs TRBV28 and TRBJ2-7; TRBD1 agrees at 12 bases. The ends lost 6 bases at V and 6 bases at J; junction bases unmatched: 12. CDR3 length: 16 amino acids. From germline, CDR1 is MDHEN and CDR2 SYDVKM. The CDR3 is CASSAIPGTGGSEQYF. The CDR3 nucleotides read TGTGCCAGCAGCGCGATCCCCGGGACAGGGGGCAGCGAGCAGTACTTC.

Of note for this clone: The sample carries other DNA sequences with the same CDR3. The rearrangement links TRBV5-1 to TRBJ2-5; no clear D. Per the germline V gene, CDR1 is SGHRS and CDR2 is YFSETQ. Trimming cost V 3 bases and J 4 bases, with 7 bases left between them. The CDR3 loop spans 12 amino acids. CDR3 bases: TGCGCCAGCAGCTCCGTGCGAGAGACCCAGTACTTC. Its translation: CASSSVRETQYF.

V and J are TRBV3-1 (or the pseudogene TRBV3-2) and TRBJ2-7, with D uncertain. This CDR3 contains 11 residues. Germline assignment: CDR1 LGHDT and CDR2 YNNKEL (reference sequence). With 4 bases removed from V and 5 bases from J, the gap between germline ends came to 6 bases. The CDR3: CASSLENEQYF. In nucleotides, the CDR3 is TGTGCCAGCAGCCTAGAGAACGAGCAGTACTTC.

This clone was recorded only once. J is TRBJ1-2 and V is TRBV2; D unclear. The CDR3 is 13 amino acids. Germline CDR1 SNHLY, CDR2 FYNNEI. Trimming stripped 8 bases from V and 1 base from J, with 11 bases between. In DNA form, the CDR3 reads TGTGCCAGCGGCGAAAGGATTAACTATGGCTACACCTTC. The encoded protein is CASGERINYGYTF.

The chain combines TRBV19 with TRBJ2-5; D remains ambiguous. From germline, CDR1 is LNHDA and CDR2 SQIVND (reference sequence). CDR3 size: 14 residues. V was clipped by 1 base and J by 5 bases, with 11 bases between them. CDR3 loop: CASSIVPFGETQYF. CDR3 DNA sequence: TGTGCCAGTAGTATAGTCCCGTTTGGGGAGACCCAGTACTTC.

The V and J genes are TRBV4-2 and TRBJ2-3; D perhaps matches TRBD2 (6 bases). This CDR3 has 16 amino acids. The germline V and J ends were trimmed by 2 bases and 5 bases, with 17 bases remaining between them. Looked up from germline, CDR1 is LGHNA and CDR2 is YNFKEQ. The CDR3 sequence: CASSQSGLPVEDTQYF. Here the CDR3 DNA reads TGTGCCAGCAGCCAAAGCGGGCTACCGGTGGAAGATACGCAGTATTTT.

V is TRBV4-1 and J is TRBJ1-2; possibly TRBD1 for D (6 bases). This CDR3 has 15 residues. Germline V gene lookup returns CDR1 MGHRA and CDR2 YSYEKL. Trimming cost V 2 bases and J 7 bases, with 17 bases left between them. CDR3 nucleotide sequence: TGCGCCAGCAGCCAACCAGAGGGGGGCGGTCTTGGCTACACCTTC. Translating gives CASSQPEGGGLGYTF.

V is TRBV27 and J is TRBJ2-2, with no clear D. CDR3 size: 15 residues. Trimming stripped 2 bases from V and 3 bases from J, with 10 bases between. Germline assignment: CDR1 MNHEY and CDR2 SMNVEV (reference sequence). CDR3 sequence: CASSLRRDHTGELFF. DNA for the CDR3: TGTGCCAGCAGTTTAAGACGAGACCACACCGGGGAGCTGTTTTTT.

This sequence joins TRBV4-1 and TRBJ2-1, with D possibly being TRBD1 (5 bases). V was shortened by 1 base and J by 3 bases, with 13 bases between the two germline ends. The CDR3 totals 16 residues. The germline V gene has CDR1 MGHRA and CDR2 YSYEKL. The CDR3 spells CASSQVEQAFYNEQFF. The CDR3, as DNA: TGCGCCAGCAGCCAAGTAGAACAGGCGTTCTACAATGAGCAGTTCTTC.

J is TRBJ1-1 and V is TRBV10-1; no reliable D call. Trimming removed 0 bases at V and 0 bases at J, with 17 bases between. Germline values: CDR1 WNHNN, CDR2 SYGVQD (reference sequence). The CDR3 length is 18 residues. CDR3 nucleotides: TGCGCCAGCAGTGAGTCCCTCTTAAAAACGAACATGAACACTGAAGCTTTCTTT. It encodes CASSESLLKTNMNTEAFF.

CDR3 in amino acids: CASSLEGRATGETQYF. The CDR3 DNA follows: TGCGCCAGCAGCTTGGAAGGCAGGGCCACCGGAGAGACCCAGTACTTC. The chain carries TRBV5-1 and TRBJ2-5, with a weak D call TRBD1 (5 bases). The CDR3 spans 16 residues. V was clipped by 0 bases and J by 4 bases, with 16 bases between them. Germline CDR1 SGHRS, CDR2 YFSETQ.

This sequence joins TRBV6-6 and TRBJ1-1, with 9 nucleotides matching TRBD1. Germline CDR1 reads MNHNY; CDR2 reads SVGAGI (reference sequence). Trimming removed 2 bases from V and 5 bases from J; junction bases left unmatched: 6. The CDR3 covers 15 residues. For the CDR3, the DNA is TGTGCCAGCAGTTACCCGGGGACAGGGTGGACTGAAGCTTTCTTT. This encodes CASSYPGTGWTEAFF.